This TCR beta chain was sequenced in a study of CD4 T cells in relation to SARS-CoV-2 and coronaviruses. Study background: TCR beta CDR3s were sequenced after roughly nine-day antigen culture of PBMCs.

Clones were read by immunoSEQ multiplex PCR, and TCRdb kept only the in-frame ones, dropping some. Of around 11,000 clones detected, 70% to 85% appear once; the ten largest clones hold about 25%. Findings of the study overall: Approximately 65% of donors had memory CD4+ clonotypes crossrecognizing SARS-CoV-2 and common cold coronavirus spike. Compared with monoreactive clones, crossreactive clones showed significantly weaker SARS-CoV-2 expansion.

Worth noting for this clone: Its target is unknown.

CD4+ T cells from unexposed donors were obtained before the COVID-19 pandemic (2011-2018). The cells were cultured for about ten days before CD4+ T cells were isolated. Unexposed-donor CD4+ T cells were probed with SARS-CoV-2 S/N and four cold-coronavirus spikes, cells permitting. The TCR comes from a human donor in good health. Material for sequencing was CD4+ T cells from PBMCs, cultured in vitro.

CDR3 loop: CASSYSTQSYGYTF. The DNA for the CDR3 is TGTGCCAGCAGTTACTCGACGCAGTCCTATGGCTACACCTTC. The chain couples TRBV6-2 or TRBV6-3 to TRBJ1-2; D uncertain. The CDR3 runs 14 residues. Germline V lookup: CDR1 MNHEY, CDR2 SVGEGT. Between the trimmed V and J ends, which lost 0 bases and 4 bases, there was a span of 9 bases.